Below, 15 T cell receptor beta chains from the same sample are listed, as sequenced in a study of blood T cell repertoires in COVID-19. Only in-frame clones appear in the TCRdb table, and some are missing; sequencing was by immunoSEQ multiplex PCR. The sample yields 190,000 or so clones, roughly 80% seen once. Sequences were obtained from peripheral blood. These receptors were obtained from a man aged 50-60 years who had recovered from COVID-19.

The rearrangement uses TRBV7-8 and TRBJ1-2; tentatively, D is TRBD1 (6 bases). This CDR3 has 14 residues. Germline V gene data show CDR1 as SGHVS and CDR2 as FQNEAQ. V lost 5 bases to trimming and J lost 7 bases, with 17 bases between them. The CDR3 protein is CASSLLQGISGYTF. The DNA of the CDR3 is TGTGCCAGCAGCCTACTACAGGGTATCTCTGGCTACACCTTC.

This chain connects TRBV28 to TRBJ2-2; the match to TRBD2 covers 9 bases. J lost 4 bases, V lost 2 bases, and 5 bases had no gene match. Germline V gives CDR1 MDHEN, CDR2 SYDVKM. This CDR3 contains 16 residues. CDR3 coding DNA: TGTGCCAGCAGTTTAGTGGTAGCGGGAGTCACCGGGGAGCTGTTTTTT. Residues: CASSLVVAGVTGELFF. Full variable domain (missing parts from reference TRBV28 and TRBJ2-2): DVKVTQSSRYLVKRTGEKVFLECVQDMDHENMFWYRQDPGLGLRLIYFSYDVKMKEKGDIPEGYSVSREKKERFSLILESASTNQTSMYLCASSLVVAGVTGELFFGEGSRLTVL.

The V call is TRBV7-2, the J call TRBJ1-6; D call uncertain. The ends were cut back, 5 bases at V and 7 bases at J, with 12 bases in the middle. CDR1 is SGHTA and CDR2 is FQGNSA in the germline V gene. This CDR3 region has 14 residues. The CDR3, as DNA: TGTGCCAGCAGCCCGGATGCAGGAAATTCACCCCTCCACTTT. Translating it yields CASSPDAGNSPLHF.

The chain combines TRBV28 with TRBJ2-1; 11 bases are shared with TRBD2. The J segment lost 7 bases and the V segment lost 1 base, leaving 3 bases of the junction unmatched. The CDR3 loop spans 15 amino acids. CDR1 is MDHEN and CDR2 is SYDVKM in the germline V gene. In DNA, the CDR3 is TGTGCCAGCAGTTTATTAGCGGGAGGGACTAATGAGCAGTTCTTC. It specifies CASSLLAGGTNEQFF. Supplemented by reference TRBV28 and TRBJ2-1, the full variable domain reads DVKVTQSSRYLVKRTGEKVFLECVQDMDHENMFWYRQDPGLGLRLIYFSYDVKMKEKGDIPEGYSVSREKKERFSLILESASTNQTSMYLCASSLLAGGTNEQFFGPGTRLTVL.

This chain joins TRBV29-1 and TRBJ1-2, with 12 bases aligning to TRBD1. Germline-derived CDR1 and CDR2 are SQVTM and ANQGSEA. This CDR3 comprises 14 residues. Unmatched junction bases numbered 5, after V lost 6 bases and J lost 3 bases. DNA for the CDR3: TGCAGCGTCGGGGGACAGGGGGCGGACTATGGCTACACCTTC. This codes for CSVGGQGADYGYTF.

This chain joins TRBV7-3 and TRBJ2-1; TRBD1 agrees at 7 bases. Looked up from germline, CDR1 is SGHTA and CDR2 is FQGTGA. V was pared by 4 bases and J by 10 bases, with 10 bases of the junction left unmatched. This CDR3 region has 14 residues. Here the CDR3 DNA reads TGTGCCAGCAGCTCCTCGACAGGGATTGGGGAGCAGTTCTTC. This codes for CASSSSTGIGEQFF.

The rearrangement joins TRBV20-1 to TRBJ1-4, with a tentative D call TRBD1 (6 bases). The CDR3 loop spans 11 amino acids. Germline assignment: CDR1 DFQATT and CDR2 SNEGSKA (reference sequence). Trimming stripped 2 bases from V and 10 bases from J, with 8 bases between. CDR3 region: CSARLRGKLFF. CDR3 bases: TGCAGTGCTAGACTCAGGGGAAAACTGTTTTTT.

The gene calls are TRBV5-8 and TRBJ2-5; TRBD1 matches 8 bases. The CDR3 length is 15 residues. From germline, CDR1 is SGHTS and CDR2 YDEGEE. After removal of 4 bases from V and 5 bases from J, the junction contained 10 bases not matched to a gene. The CDR3 region is CASSHQGAWEETQYF. The CDR3, as DNA: TGTGCCAGCAGCCACCAGGGGGCGTGGGAGGAGACCCAGTACTTC. The variable domain in full, with the rest retrieved from reference TRBV5-8 and TRBJ2-5, is EAGVTQSPTHLIKTRGQQATLRCSPISGHTSVYWYQQALGLGLQFLLWYDEGEERNRGNFPPRFSGRQFPNYSSELNVNALELEDSALYLCASSHQGAWEETQYFGPGTRLLVL.

The rearrangement joins TRBV19 to TRBJ2-6; D may be TRBD1 (6 bases). V lost 3 bases and J lost 1, with 13 bases in between. Germline CDR1 and CDR2: LNHDA and SQIVND (reference sequence). This CDR3 is built from 17 residues. CDR3 nucleotides: TGTGCCAGTAGTATCTTACCACAGGGTTCTGGGGCCAACGTCCTGACTTTC. Encoded protein: CASSILPQGSGANVLTF.

This clone was observed once. V and J are TRBV10-3 and TRBJ2-5; the match to TRBD2 covers 8 bases. CDR3 length equals 16 residues. The V and J ends lost 10 bases and 4 bases, in that order; junction bases with no gene match: 17. CDR1 and CDR2 (germline): ENHRY, SYGVKD. The CDR3 DNA sequence: TGTGCCACGCGCCCCGGGACTAGGGTAGGAAGAGAGACCCAGTACTTC. Translated: CATRPGTRVGRETQYF.

The chain uses TRBV2 and TRBJ1-6; TRBD1 agrees at 7 bases. This CDR3 is 15 amino acids long. Per the germline V gene, CDR1 is SNHLY and CDR2 is FYNNEI. The V gene end was trimmed by 5 bases and the J gene end by 3 bases; junction bases not matched to a gene: 4. CDR3 sequence reads: CASSQDRNYNSPLHF. CDR3 sequence (DNA): TGTGCCAGCAGTCAGGACAGGAACTATAATTCACCCCTCCACTTT.

The table lists this clone with a count of one. CDR3: CASSLAIQGAQQFF. The CDR3 DNA sequence: TGTGCCAGCAGCTTAGCGATACAGGGGGCTCAGCAGTTCTTC. J is TRBJ2-1 and V is TRBV7-9; TRBD1 aligns across 9 bases. V lost 0 bases and J lost 11; bases outside the gene matches: 5. The CDR3 contains 14 residues. Germline V gene data show CDR1 as SEHNR and CDR2 as FQNEAQ (reference sequence).

This clone was counted between two and nine times. The chain recombines TRBV9 with TRBJ2-2; D gene ambiguous. Trimming pared 3 bases from V and 7 bases from J, leaving 4 bases between. Germline V gene sequence: CDR1 SGDLS, CDR2 YYNGEE. The CDR3 contains 11 residues. CDR3 residues: CASSAGGELFF. The CDR3 nucleotides read TGTGCCAGCAGCGCCGGCGGGGAGCTGTTTTTT.

The chain recombines TRBV5-4 with TRBJ2-1; 12 bases are shared with TRBD1. The CDR3 is 17 amino acids. CDR1 and CDR2 from the germline V gene are SGHNT and YYREEE (reference sequence). V shed 5 bases and J 7 bases; nucleotides not matched to a gene: 13. The CDR3 nucleotides read TGTGCCAGCAGTAATGCGGGACAGGGGGCGCGGCGGAATGAGCAGTTCTTC. Residues: CASSNAGQGARRNEQFF.

The chain is built from TRBV5-4 and TRBJ2-6; D possibly corresponds to TRBD1 (5 bases). V was trimmed by 4 bases and J by 4 bases, leaving 9 bases between them. There are 14 residues in the CDR3. CDR1 SGHNT and CDR2 YYREEE come from the germline V gene (reference sequence). The CDR3 nucleotides read TGTGCCAGCAGCCCAGGGTACGGGGCCAACGTCCTGACTTTC. It specifies CASSPGYGANVLTF.